What follows are 13 T cell receptor beta chains derived from one specimen sequenced in a study of blood T cell repertoires in COVID-19 (dated by TCRdb to about 2020). Receptors were amplified or captured by the immunoSEQ multiplex PCR assay. TCRdb took this table from immuneACCESS and kept in-frame rearrangements with V and J called. Such tables lack part of the clones; where checked against another copy, unresolved V genes explain under half of the gap, and the rest is unexplained. For this sample there are 350,000 to 500,000 clones; nearly 90% appear just once. The ten biggest clones cover approximately 1.5% of the sample. The sequencing input was PBMCs or T cells enriched from blood (not recorded which). The origin of the receptors is a woman aged 18 to 35 who had been exposed to COVID-19.

In regard to this clone: This same CDR3 is encoded by further DNA sequences in the sample. V is TRBV11-1 and J is TRBJ2-7; TRBD1 might be the D (6 bases). Germline V CDR1 and CDR2: SGHAT, FQDESV (reference sequence). Trimming removed 5 bases from V and 6 bases from J, with 23 bases in between. The CDR3 contains 16 residues. DNA for the CDR3: TGTGCCAGCAGCCCATCTAGGGGGAATAAGGAACGCGAGCAGTACTTC. It translates to CASSPSRGNKEREQYF.

The chain couples TRBV6-5 to TRBJ2-1, with D maybe TRBD2 (6 bases). V gave up 6 bases and J gave up 5 bases, with 17 bases separating them. There are 15 residues in the CDR3. Germline values: CDR1 MNHEY, CDR2 SVGAGI. This chain's CDR3 is CASSPWGSGNNEQFF. In DNA form, the CDR3 reads TGTGCCAGCAGCCCCTGGGGTAGCGGTAACAATGAGCAGTTCTTC.

The genes are TRBV6-6 and TRBJ2-1; 12 bases line up with TRBD2. Germline V gives CDR1 MNHNY, CDR2 SVGAGI (reference sequence). The V gene end was trimmed by 8 bases and the J gene end by 9 bases; junction bases not matched to a gene: 5. The CDR3 has 13 amino acids. In DNA form, the CDR3 reads TGTGCCAGCCCCTCTAGCGGGGGGGGTGAGCAGTTCTTC. This codes for CASPSSGGGEQFF.

This chain uses TRBV28 with TRBJ1-1; D is unclear. The V gene lost 2 bases and the J gene lost 7 bases, with 11 bases spanning the gap. The CDR3 has 13 amino acids. The V gene's germline CDR1 is MDHEN and CDR2 SYDVKM. The CDR3 DNA is TGTGCCAGCAGTTTAGGAGTAGCAGTTGAAGCTTTCTTT. Its protein product is CASSLGVAVEAFF.

This clone was detected once. This chain joins TRBV18 and TRBJ1-6; no clear D. Germline V CDR1 and CDR2: KGHSH, LQKENI. The CDR3 contains 13 residues. V was shortened by 4 bases and J by 7 bases, with 8 bases between the two germline ends. CDR3 coding DNA: TGTGCCAGCTCACGAGAGATGAATTCACCCCTCCACTTT. Translating gives CASSREMNSPLHF. The full variable domain, in which reference TRBV18 and TRBJ1-6 provide the parts outside the CDR3, is NAGVMQNPRHLVRRRGQEARLRCSPMKGHSHVYWYRQLPEEGLKFMVYLQKENIIDESGMPKERFSAEFPKEGPSILRIQQVVRGDSAAYFCASSREMNSPLHFGNGTRLTVT.

The V call is TRBV27, the J call TRBJ2-3; 10 bases are shared with TRBD2. Per the germline V gene, CDR1 is MNHEY and CDR2 is SMNVEV (reference sequence). Trimming removed 1 base from V and 4 bases from J; junction bases left unmatched: 8. This CDR3 is 17 amino acids long. CDR3 DNA sequence: TGTGCCAGCAGTTTATTCCTAGCGGGGGATCTAGCAGATACGCAGTATTTT. Translating it yields CASSLFLAGDLADTQYF.

The chain employs TRBV30 and TRBJ1-1; D gene ambiguous. V dropped 4 bases and J dropped 1 base, with 7 bases sitting between them. The CDR3 length is 12 residues. The germline CDR1 and CDR2 sequences are GTSNPN and SVGIG (reference sequence). CDR3 residues: CAWNGPNTEAFF. In nucleotides, the CDR3 is TGTGCCTGGAATGGGCCGAACACTGAAGCTTTCTTT.

V is TRBV7-8 and J is TRBJ2-2; TRBD1 matches 11 bases. The V and J ends lost 5 bases and 4 bases, in that order; junction bases with no gene match: 3. CDR1 is SGHVS and CDR2 is FQNEAQ in the germline V gene. This CDR3 comprises 15 residues. The CDR3 region is CASSLGQGGTGELFF. The CDR3 coding sequence is TGTGCCAGCAGCCTGGGACAGGGGGGCACCGGGGAGCTGTTTTTT.

The chain has TRBV24-1 and TRBJ2-3, with 7 bases fitting TRBD2. Per the germline V gene, CDR1 is KGHDR and CDR2 is SFDVKD. The CDR3 has 15 amino acids. CDR3 nucleotide sequence: TGTGCTGTGGGGGGGGACCGACTAGTCACAGATACGCAGTATTTT. Encoded protein: CAVGGDRLVTDTQYF.

This clone was counted between two and nine times. The V call is TRBV30, the J call TRBJ1-5, with TRBD1 identical over 9 bases. From germline, CDR1 is GTSNPN and CDR2 SVGIG (reference sequence). The CDR3 extends over 14 amino acids. The junction had 3 bases not matched to a gene; V was cut back by 2 bases and J by 4 bases. DNA of the CDR3: TGTGCCTGGAGTATGACAGGGGGTAATCAGCCCCAGCATTTT. As protein: CAWSMTGGNQPQHF.

The chain has TRBV6-5 and TRBJ2-1, with D possibly being TRBD2 (7 bases). CDR3 length: 15 amino acids. The V and J ends lost 7 bases and 2 bases respectively, with 15 bases between them. In germline, CDR1 is MNHEY, CDR2 SVGAGI. CDR3 residues: CASTLGGAPYNEQFF. DNA of the CDR3: TGTGCCAGCACCCTGGGGGGGGCGCCCTACAATGAGCAGTTCTTC.

J is TRBJ2-3 and V is TRBV19; no firm D call. Between the trimmed V and J ends, which lost 0 bases and 4 bases, there was a span of 5 bases. The V gene's germline CDR1 is LNHDA and CDR2 SQIVND (reference sequence). This CDR3 spans 13 amino acids. CDR3 loop: CASSIDEADTQYF. The CDR3 DNA follows: TGTGCCAGTAGTATAGACGAGGCAGATACGCAGTATTTT.

The chain joins TRBV4-2 to TRBJ2-7, with TRBD2 identical over 11 bases. The CDR3 is 16 amino acids. Germline V gene data show CDR1 as LGHNA and CDR2 as YNFKEQ. V lost 2 bases, J lost 3 bases, and 6 bases stayed unmatched. Written as DNA, the CDR3 is TGTGCCAGCAGCCAACAAACTAGCGGGAGTTTCTACGAGCAGTACTTC. Translated, it gives CASSQQTSGSFYEQYF.